Listed below are T cell receptor beta chains from one sample, sequenced in a study of siplizumab effects on memory and regulatory T cells. The repertoire was sequenced with immunoSEQ multiplex PCR; TCRdb's copy has only in-frame clones and lacks some. Here the sample spans over 90,000 clones, about 93% being singletons. Sequencing was performed on CD4+ T cells sorted from blood. The receptor set was obtained from a human donor in good health. Both conserved end residues are part of each CDR3. D genes are given only for firm matches. The size field is filled for only some rows; it gives once, few, many or a size class.

V gene	D gene	J gene	clone size	CDR3 protein	CDR3 DNA
TRBV10-2	-	TRBJ1-5	once	CASGEATRYSNQPQHF	TGCGCCAGCGGGGAGGCGACACGATATAGCAATCAGCCCCAGCATTTT
TRBV11-2	-	TRBJ2-1	-	CASSSPNQNEQFF	TGTGCCAGCAGCTCTCCTAACCAGAATGAACAGTTCTTC
TRBV29-1	TRBD2	TRBJ2-3	-	CSGVTSGRLDTQYF	TGCAGCGGGGTTACTAGCGGGAGATTGGATACGCAGTATTTT
TRBV28	TRBD1	TRBJ2-1	-	CASSILTGANEQFF	TGTGCCAGCAGTATTCTGACAGGGGCCAATGAGCAGTTCTTC
TRBV6-1	-	TRBJ1-4	-	CASSGGRWATNEKLFF	TGTGCCAGCAGTGGGGGCAGATGGGCAACTAATGAAAAACTGTTTTTT
TRBV11-2	-	TRBJ2-1	-	CASSTGQLSYNEQFF	TGTGCCAGCAGCACCGGCCAGCTGTCCTACAATGAGCAGTTCTTC
TRBV5-1	-	TRBJ2-3	-	CASSPTESTDTQYF	TGCGCCAGCAGCCCGACAGAGAGCACAGATACGCAGTATTTT
TRBV7-2	-	TRBJ1-2	-	CASPRQDYYGYTF	TGTGCCAGCCCCCGACAGGACTACTATGGCTACACCTTC
TRBV5-1	-	TRBJ2-2	-	CASSGTVGTGELFF	TGCGCCAGCAGCGGGACCGTAGGGACCGGGGAGCTGTTTTTT
TRBV9	TRBD2	TRBJ2-7	-	CASSLGRAGAGVVEQYF	TGTGCCAGCAGCCTTGGCAGGGCGGGCGCGGGAGTGGTCGAGCAGTACTTC
TRBV5-1	-	TRBJ2-2	few	CASSLQGDTGELFF	TGCGCCAGCAGCTTGCAGGGTGACACCGGGGAGCTGTTTTTT
TRBV9	-	TRBJ2-4	-	CASSVIRGLHRKYF	TGTGCCAGCAGCGTAATACGCGGACTCCACAGAAAGTACTTC
TRBV28	TRBD1	TRBJ1-4	-	CASSPTSGTGNEKLFF	TGTGCCAGCAGTCCTACTTCCGGGACAGGGAATGAAAAACTGTTTTTT
TRBV6-5	-	TRBJ2-1	-	CASSGRTTNEQFF	TGTGCCAGCAGTGGCCGGACTACGAATGAGCAGTTCTTC
TRBV5-1	TRBD1	TRBJ1-2	-	CASRPIPGQGAGGYTF	TGCGCCAGCAGACCGATTCCGGGACAGGGGGCGGGAGGCTACACCTTC
TRBV29-1	-	TRBJ1-1	-	CSVGAEAFF	TGCAGCGTTGGCGCTGAAGCTTTCTTT
TRBV29-1	TRBD1	TRBJ2-1	-	CSSRSDRGYNEQFF	TGCAGCTCCCGGTCCGACAGGGGGTACAATGAGCAGTTCTTC
TRBV19	-	TRBJ2-1	-	CASSIGARSNNEQFF	TGTGCCAGTAGTATAGGGGCGCGAAGTAACAATGAGCAGTTCTTC
TRBV4-2	TRBD1	TRBJ2-3	-	CASSQAFGTGGTDTQYF	TGTGCCAGCAGCCAAGCTTTCGGGACAGGGGGCACAGATACGCAGTATTTT
TRBV5-6	-	TRBJ1-3	-	CASSLTHRNGNTIYF	TGTGCCAGCAGCTTGACACATCGGAACGGAAACACCATATATTTT
TRBV27	-	TRBJ1-1	-	CASRRGSHTEAFF	TGTGCCAGCAGACGAGGGTCGCACACTGAAGCTTTCTTT
TRBV10-1	TRBD2	TRBJ2-3	-	CASSERAGGRADTQYF	TGCGCCAGCAGTGAGAGGGCGGGAGGGCGAGCAGATACGCAGTATTTT
TRBV7-3	TRBD2	TRBJ2-2	-	CASSPLAGGAGELFF	TGTGCCAGCAGCCCACTAGCGGGAGGTGCCGGGGAGCTGTTTTTT
TRBV7-2	-	TRBJ2-2	-	CASSFFGRRANTGELFF	TGTGCCAGCAGCTTCTTTGGCAGGAGGGCAAACACCGGGGAGCTGTTTTTT
TRBV6-5	-	TRBJ1-3	-	CASSYRGTSGNTIYF	TGTGCCAGCAGTTACAGGGGGACCTCTGGAAACACCATATATTTT
TRBV21-1	-	TRBJ2-3	-	CASSPQLEARSTDTQYF	TGTGCCAGCAGCCCTCAGTTAGAGGCCCGGAGCACAGATACGCAGTATTTT
TRBV5-1	-	TRBJ1-6	-	CASSLGQNSPLHF	TGCGCCAGCAGCTTGGGGCAAAATTCACCCCTCCACTTT
TRBV4-2	-	TRBJ2-1	few	CASSLGGGEGLRQQFF	TGTGCCAGCAGCCTGGGGGGCGGGGAAGGACTGAGACAGCAGTTCTTC
TRBV6-1	-	TRBJ1-1	-	CASSVAGTEAFF	TGTGCCAGCAGTGTTGCGGGAACTGAAGCTTTCTTT
TRBV18	-	TRBJ1-2	-	CASSQKNTGTVTYGYTF	TGTGCCAGCTCACAAAAAAATACAGGGACCGTTACCTATGGCTACACCTTC
TRBV19	TRBD1	TRBJ1-1	few	CASSMKGAANTEAFF	TGTGCCAGTAGTATGAAGGGGGCTGCGAACACTGAAGCTTTCTTT
TRBV5-1	-	TRBJ2-7	-	CASSLRPAAKGEQYF	TGCGCCAGCAGCTTGAGACCCGCCGCTAAGGGCGAGCAGTACTTC
TRBV28	-	TRBJ1-2	-	CASRKRGENYGHTF	TGTGCCAGCAGAAAGAGGGGTGAGAACTATGGCCACACCTTC
TRBV10-2	-	TRBJ1-1	-	CASTKTGGGVTEAFF	TGCGCCAGCACCAAAACTGGGGGTGGGGTCACTGAAGCTTTCTTT
TRBV9	TRBD1	TRBJ1-1	-	CASSPRDSPGGEAFF	TGTGCCAGCAGCCCTCGGGACAGTCCAGGCGGTGAAGCTTTCTTT
TRBV2	TRBD1	TRBJ2-1	-	CASKGGQGRYNEQFF	TGTGCCAGCAAGGGAGGACAGGGACGATACAATGAGCAGTTCTTC
TRBV7-8	-	TRBJ2-4	-	CASSPDGSGFQYF	TGTGCCAGCAGCCCTGACGGTTCGGGATTTCAGTACTTC
TRBV9	-	TRBJ2-5	-	CASSVGGGRGQETQYF	TGTGCCAGCAGCGTAGGAGGGGGAAGGGGACAAGAGACCCAGTACTTC
TRBV29-1	TRBD2	TRBJ2-7	-	CSVPVGGGGYEQYF	TGCAGCGTTCCCGTCGGGGGGGGAGGCTACGAGCAGTACTTC
TRBV5-3	-	TRBJ2-1	-	CARRPGSTYNEQFF	TGTGCCAGAAGACCCGGGAGCACCTACAATGAGCAGTTCTTC
TRBV28	-	TRBJ2-1	-	CASSPGRYNEQFF	TGTGCCAGCAGCCCCGGACGGTACAATGAGCAGTTCTTC
TRBV28	TRBD2	TRBJ2-5	-	CASSFSGVADQETQYF	TGTGCCAGCAGTTTTAGCGGGGTAGCGGACCAAGAGACCCAGTACTTC